Following are 27 T cell receptor beta chains from one sample sequenced in a study of cytomegalovirus exposure and HLA in healthy donors. Primers for the PCR totalled 60 Vbeta and 13 Jbeta. Clones were sequenced by immunoSEQ multiplex PCR, and TCRdb holds only the in-frame ones, with some missing. Its clone listing holds about 200,000 clones. Sequencing was done on a sample of PBMCs. The receptor source for this set is a boy between 5 and 17 years old in good health and CMV-seronegative.

The chain carries TRBV2 and TRBJ2-1; D uncertain. The germline V gene encodes CDR1 SNHLY and CDR2 FYNNEI. The CDR3 sequence is 11 residues long. V lost 4 bases to trimming and J lost 9 bases, with 7 bases between them. CDR3 sequence (DNA): TGTGCCAGCAGTGCAATAGTTGAGCAGTTCTTC. It specifies CASSAIVEQFF. The complete variable domain, with remaining parts taken from reference TRBV2 and TRBJ2-1, reads EPEVTQTPSHQVTQMGQEVILRCVPISNHLYFYWYRQILGQKVEFLVSFYNNEISEKSEIFDDQFSVERPDGSNFTLKIRSTKLEDSAMYFCASSAIVEQFFGPGTRLTVL.

J is TRBJ2-7 and V is TRBV25-1; D possibly corresponds to TRBD2 (7 bases). The CDR3 contains 15 residues. Looked up from germline, CDR1 is MGHDK and CDR2 is SYGVNS. The V gene lost 3 bases and the J gene lost 5 bases, with 17 bases spanning the gap. The DNA for the CDR3 is TGTGCCAGCAGTGAGGGTTGGGGGGGGCACGACGAGCAGTACTTC. It specifies CASSEGWGGHDEQYF.

The chain recombines TRBV30 with TRBJ1-6; D uncertain. The germline V gene encodes CDR1 GTSNPN and CDR2 SVGIG (reference sequence). Trimming left V 1 base short and J 9 bases short, with 7 bases between. The CDR3 length is 12 residues. In DNA form, the CDR3 reads TGTGCCTGGAGTGATGTACTTTCACCCCTCCACTTT. This codes for CAWSDVLSPLHF.

This chain connects TRBV6-5 to TRBJ1-2; 9 bases map to TRBD1. Trimming took 8 bases from V and 6 from J; bases not matched to a gene: 10. Germline V gene lookup returns CDR1 MNHEY and CDR2 SVGAGI. The CDR3 consists of 14 residues. CDR3 sequence: CASSANRGQDGYTF. CDR3 DNA sequence: TGTGCCAGCTCCGCAAACAGGGGGCAAGATGGCTACACCTTC.

The chain combines TRBV11-2 with TRBJ2-5; 8 nucleotides align to TRBD2. In germline, CDR1 is SGHAT, CDR2 FQNNGV. The CDR3 is 17 residues long. The V segment lost 4 bases and the J segment 4 bases; nucleotides outside the gene matches: 14. The CDR3 bases are TGTGCCAGCAGCTCTCGGGGGGGTGGGGGTAAAGGAGAGACCCAGTACTTC. Translated: CASSSRGGGGKGETQYF.

This sequence joins TRBV10-1 and TRBJ2-1, with 10 bases aligning to TRBD2. CDR1 is WNHNN and CDR2 is SYGVQD in the germline V gene (reference sequence). The CDR3 loop spans 14 amino acids. Germline trimming cut 4 bases from V and 5 bases from J; bases unmatched to any gene: 2. The CDR3 DNA follows: TGCGCCAGCAGTGCTCTAGCGGGGGACAATGAGCAGTTCTTC. Residues: CASSALAGDNEQFF.

As concerns this clone: Germline and junction disagree at one end, which may indicate a read error. The chain uses TRBV5-1 and TRBJ2-7; D is possibly TRBD2 (5 bases). Per germline, CDR1 SGHRS and CDR2 YFSETQ. The CDR3 spans 12 residues. The CDR3 loop reads CASSLLDYEQHF. The CDR3 nucleotides are TGCGCCAGCAGCTTACTAGACTACGAGCAGCACTTC. Using reference TRBV5-1 and TRBJ2-7 for the parts outside the CDR3, the full variable domain is KAGVTQTPRYLIKTRGQQVTLSCSPISGHRSVSWYQQTPGQGLQFLFEYFSETQRNKGNFPGRFSGRQFSNSRSEMNVSTLELGDSALYLCASSLLDYEQHFGPGTRLTVT.

The chain recombines TRBV6-5 with TRBJ1-1; 9 bases agree with TRBD1. This CDR3 comprises 14 residues. Germline V gives CDR1 MNHEY, CDR2 SVGAGI. After removal of 5 bases from V and 1 base from J, the junction contained 2 bases not matched to a gene. For the CDR3, the DNA is TGTGCCAGCAGTCTGGGACAGGGGAACACTGAAGCTTTCTTT. Amino acid sequence: CASSLGQGNTEAFF.

This chain links TRBV21-1 with TRBJ2-7; the DNA was not used to check the table's D call, TRBD2. TRBV21-1 is a recognized pseudogene. The CDR3 runs to 10 residues. The CDR3 DNA reads TGTGCCAGCAGCAAACTCGAGCAGTACTTC. Encoded protein: CASSKLEQYF.

J is TRBJ2-2 and V is TRBV7-2, with TRBD1 matching over 11 bases. This CDR3 comprises 19 residues. V dropped 5 bases and J dropped 4; count of bases not matched to a gene: 15. In germline, CDR1 is SGHTA, CDR2 FQGNSA. As DNA, the CDR3 is TGTGCCAGCAGCCTACGGGGGCTCGCCGGGACAGGGGGCACCGGGGAGCTGTTTTTT. Translation: CASSLRGLAGTGGTGELFF. The variable domain in full, with the rest retrieved from reference TRBV7-2 and TRBJ2-2, is GAGVSQSPSNKVTEKGKDVELRCDPISGHTALYWYRQSLGQGLEFLIYFQGNSAPDKSGLPSDRFSAERTGGSVSTLTIQRTQQEDSAVYLCASSLRGLAGTGGTGELFFGEGSRLTVL.

CDR3 protein: CASSPSTVTDTQYF. CDR3 bases: TGTGCCAGCAGCCCCTCAACAGTCACAGATACGCAGTATTTT. The rearrangement uses TRBV11-3 and TRBJ2-3; D unclear. V was clipped by 5 bases and J by 2 bases, with 11 bases between them. The CDR3 length is 14 residues. Germline CDR1 and CDR2: SGHNT and YENEEA.

The rearrangement links TRBV4-1 to TRBJ2-7; D is unresolved. V was shortened by 4 bases and J by 3 bases, with 19 bases between the two germline ends. The CDR3 extends over 16 amino acids. The germline CDR1 and CDR2 sequences are MGHRA and YSYEKL. The CDR3 region has the DNA TGCGCCAGCAGCCTCACCCCCAGATCAAATGTCTACGAGCAGTACTTC. Amino acids: CASSLTPRSNVYEQYF.

V usage is TRBV5-1 and J usage is TRBJ2-3; TRBD2 is a possible D gene (5 bases). The V end lost 1 base, the J end lost 4 bases, and 13 bases lay between the germline ends. Looked up from germline, CDR1 is SGHRS and CDR2 is YFSETQ. This CDR3 has 15 residues. CDR3 sequence: CASSLFSVGADTQYF. In nucleotides, the CDR3 is TGCGCCAGCAGCTTGTTCAGCGTCGGGGCAGATACGCAGTATTTT.

This sequence joins TRBV5-4 and TRBJ1-2; D is undetermined. The germline CDR1 and CDR2 sequences are SGHNT and YYREEE (reference sequence). The CDR3 is made up of 15 amino acids. V lost 4 bases and J lost 5, with 18 bases in between. The CDR3 nucleotides read TGTGCCAGCAGCCAAGAGTACGCGGGGTGGTATGGCTACACCTTC. Translating it yields CASSQEYAGWYGYTF.

This sequence joins TRBV19 and TRBJ1-1; tentatively, D is TRBD1 (6 bases). Trimming cost V 2 bases and J 5 bases, with 15 bases left between them. Germline lookup yields CDR1 LNHDA and CDR2 SQIVND (reference sequence). The length of the CDR3 is 15 residues. CDR3 residues: CASSISGQIRTEAFF. The CDR3, as DNA: TGTGCCAGTAGTATATCAGGACAGATAAGAACTGAAGCTTTCTTT. The full variable domain, its missing parts supplied by reference TRBV19 and TRBJ1-1, is DGGITQSPKYLFRKEGQNVTLSCEQNLNHDAMYWYRQDPGQGLRLIYYSQIVNDFQKGDIAEGYSVSREKKESFPLTVTSAQKNPTAFYLCASSISGQIRTEAFFGQGTRLTVV.

This chain joins TRBV28 and TRBJ2-4, with 8 bases matching TRBD1. The CDR3 loop spans 13 amino acids. J was trimmed by 10 bases and V by 7 bases; bases with no gene match: 9. The V gene's germline CDR1 is MDHEN and CDR2 SYDVKM. This CDR3 reads CASTTGGKAIQYF. The CDR3 DNA is TGTGCCAGCACTACAGGGGGGAAAGCGATTCAGTACTTC.

The gene calls are TRBV11-3 and TRBJ2-5; 8 nucleotides agree with TRBD1. Looked up from germline, CDR1 is SGHNT and CDR2 is YENEEA. With 1 base clipped from V and 5 bases from J, the junction kept 6 bases outside the gene matches. The CDR3 covers 15 residues. CDR3 residues: CASSLGAGGAETQYF. Written as DNA, the CDR3 is TGTGCCAGCAGCTTAGGGGCAGGGGGCGCGGAGACCCAGTACTTC.

The chain is built from TRBV2 and TRBJ2-1; D is undetermined. Germline V gives CDR1 SNHLY, CDR2 FYNNEI. This CDR3 has 15 residues. V lost 4 bases to trimming and J lost 0 bases, with 10 bases between them. The CDR3 DNA is TGTGCCAGCAGTGGAGAGGCTAGCTCCTACAATGAGCAGTTCTTC. Its translation is CASSGEASSYNEQFF.

The chain joins TRBV27 to TRBJ1-5; tentatively, D is TRBD1 (5 bases). The CDR3 has 14 residues. V lost 6 bases to trimming and J lost 4 bases, with 13 bases between them. Germline V gives CDR1 MNHEY, CDR2 SMNVEV (reference sequence). The CDR3: CASRSWGVNQPQHF. The CDR3, as DNA: TGTGCCAGCAGATCTTGGGGGGTTAATCAGCCCCAGCATTTT.

The chain is built from TRBV7-3 and TRBJ2-1; TRBD2 matches at 9 bases. This CDR3 is built from 16 residues. Germline-derived CDR1 and CDR2 are SGHTA and FQGTGA. With 2 bases clipped from V and 9 bases from J, the junction kept 11 bases outside the gene matches. CDR3 protein: CASSLASGGKVSEQFF. The CDR3 DNA follows: TGTGCCAGCAGCTTAGCCAGCGGGGGGAAGGTTAGTGAGCAGTTCTTC.

This chain uses TRBV5-1 with TRBJ1-4, with 9 bases fitting TRBD1. Germline V gives CDR1 SGHRS, CDR2 YFSETQ. The CDR3 contains 15 residues. Trimming removed 2 bases from V and 8 bases from J; junction bases left unmatched: 7. CDR3 sequence: CASSFSGQGREKLFF. CDR3 DNA: TGCGCCAGCAGCTTTTCGGGACAGGGCAGAGAAAAACTGTTTTTT.

The chain combines TRBV10-3 with TRBJ2-7; 9 nucleotides agree with TRBD1. From germline, CDR1 is ENHRY and CDR2 SYGVKD. This CDR3 comprises 15 residues. V lost 4 bases and J lost 2; bases outside the gene matches: 6. CDR3 sequence: CAISGRTGATYEQYF. The CDR3, as DNA: TGTGCCATCAGTGGGAGGACAGGGGCCACCTACGAGCAGTACTTC.

The J gene is TRBJ1-2, the V gene TRBV2; the D gene is possibly TRBD1 (6 bases). V was trimmed by 4 bases and J by 7 bases, leaving 19 bases between them. CDR1 and CDR2 (germline): SNHLY, FYNNEI. The CDR3 runs to 15 residues. CDR3 DNA: TGTGCCAGCAGTGCCGAGGGGGGGCGCGAGGGTGGCTACACCTTC. Its protein product is CASSAEGGREGGYTF.

The chain is built from TRBV5-6 and TRBJ1-3, with D possibly being TRBD1 (6 bases). Germline V CDR1 and CDR2: SGHDT, YYEEEE. V shed 5 bases and J shed 2 bases, with 11 bases lying between them. This CDR3 is built from 14 residues. The CDR3 sequence: CASRYRDTGNTIYF. The CDR3 bases are TGTGCCAGCAGGTACCGGGACACTGGAAACACCATATATTTT. Using reference TRBV5-6 and TRBJ1-3 for the parts outside the CDR3, the full variable domain is DAGVTQSPTHLIKTRGQQVTLRCSPKSGHDTVSWYQQALGQGPQFIFQYYEEEERQRGNFPDRFSGHQFPNYSSELNVNALLLGDSALYLCASRYRDTGNTIYFGEGSWLTVV.

V is TRBV28 and J is TRBJ1-1; 8 nucleotides match TRBD1. This CDR3 is built from 15 residues. Germline CDR1 reads MDHEN; CDR2 reads SYDVKM. V gave up 4 bases and J gave up 6 bases; unmatched junction bases: 10. The CDR3 coding sequence is TGTGCCAGCAGTTCCGCGGACAGGGACGTCCCTGAAGCTTTCTTT. Its protein is CASSSADRDVPEAFF.

CDR3 DNA sequence: TGTGCCAGCAGCGACCAGGGGGCTGTTAAGGAAAAACTGTTTTTT. Translated, it gives CASSDQGAVKEKLFF. The J gene is TRBJ1-4, the V gene TRBV7-8; 8 nucleotides agree with TRBD1. Germline loops: CDR1 SGHVS, CDR2 FQNEAQ. The CDR3 has 15 residues. With V trimmed by 5 bases and J by 8 bases, 10 bases remained unmatched.

This rearrangement joins TRBV5-6 to TRBJ2-1; 7 positions match TRBD1. Germline CDR1 reads SGHDT; CDR2 reads YYEEEE. This CDR3 region has 14 residues. V gave up 5 bases and J gave up 6 bases; unmatched junction bases: 8. The CDR3 DNA reads TGTGCCAGCAGGGACAGGTATGGGATCAATGAGCAGTTCTTC. This codes for CASRDRYGINEQFF.